The 27 T cell receptor beta chains below all came from one sample that was sequenced in a study of CD8 T cells in ankylosing spondylitis. MiXCR, applied by TCRdb to the 5' RACE reads, yields one record per CDR3 protein. The sample yields about 69,000 distinct CDR3 sequences, approximately 5.3% seen once. Sequencing was done on a sample of blood, either unsorted or a sorted T cell fraction (not recorded which). All receptors derive from a male donor with ankylosing spondylitis or in good health (not recorded which).

Concerning this clonotype: A read error may explain this, as a much larger clone is one base away. The chain's CDR3 is CASSKYQETQYF. The CDR3 bases are TGTGCCAGCAGCAAGTACCAAGAGACCCAGTACTTC. The chain couples TRBV7-6 to TRBJ2-5; no clear D. The CDR3 spans 12 residues. Per germline, CDR1 SGHVS and CDR2 FNYEAQ. The germline V and J ends were trimmed by 5 bases and 0 bases, with 4 bases remaining between them.

Ten or more counts support this clonotype. V usage is TRBV6-5 and J usage is TRBJ2-3, with D hard to call. Deletions cut 4 bases from V and 5 bases from J, with 13 bases between. From germline, CDR1 is MNHEY and CDR2 SVGAGI. This CDR3 spans 14 amino acids. The CDR3 DNA is TGTGCCAGCAGTTCCCTTCTGGATCGAGATACGCAGTATTTT. It codes for CASSSLLDRDTQYF.

This clonotype was counted many times. The V call is TRBV6-5, the J call TRBJ1-2, with 7 bases lining up with TRBD1. CDR1 and CDR2 (germline): MNHEY, SVGAGI. Trimming took 2 bases from V and 4 from J; bases not matched to a gene: 7. The CDR3 totals 15 residues. The CDR3 DNA sequence: TGTGCCAGCAGTTACAAGACAGGGTTGAGCTATGGCTACACCTTC. This codes for CASSYKTGLSYGYTF.

This clonotype was detected ten times or more. V usage is TRBV20-1 and J usage is TRBJ2-3; 8 bases line up with TRBD2. V shed 2 bases, J shed 2 bases, and the junction held 3 bases outside the gene matches. Germline CDR1 reads DFQATT; CDR2 reads SNEGSKA (reference sequence). The CDR3 length is 14 residues. The CDR3 nucleotides read TGCAGTGCTAGAACTAGCGGAAACACAGATACGCAGTATTTT. Protein product: CSARTSGNTDTQYF.

This clonotype was found many times. The V call is TRBV13, the J call TRBJ2-6, with D possibly TRBD2 on 6 matching bases. CDR1 and CDR2 from the germline V gene are PRHDT and FYEKMQ (reference sequence). V dropped 6 bases and J dropped 0 bases, with 12 bases sitting between them. The CDR3 runs to 16 residues. The CDR3 spells CASSSEGSSGANVLTF. For the CDR3, the DNA is TGTGCCAGCAGTTCGGAGGGGAGCTCTGGGGCCAACGTCCTGACTTTC.

This clonotype came up many times. V usage is TRBV20-1 and J usage is TRBJ1-6; D is ambiguous. Per germline, CDR1 DFQATT and CDR2 SNEGSKA (reference sequence). The V end lost 4 bases, the J end lost 0 bases, and 10 bases lay between the germline ends. The CDR3 totals 15 residues. The CDR3 sequence: CSANPQSSYNSPLHF. DNA of the CDR3: TGCAGTGCTAATCCCCAGAGCTCCTATAATTCACCCCTCCACTTT.

This clonotype has a count of ten or more. The chain links TRBV20-1 to TRBJ1-6; D uncertain. V lost 3 bases and J 9 bases, leaving 18 bases between the germline ends. The germline CDR1 and CDR2 sequences are DFQATT and SNEGSKA (reference sequence). The length of the CDR3 is 15 residues. The CDR3 is CSARANAAGGSPLHF. The DNA for the CDR3 is TGCAGTGCTAGGGCCAACGCTGCTGGTGGTTCACCCCTCCACTTT.

This clonotype has a count of ten or more. The chain combines TRBV9 with TRBJ2-1; no firm D call. The CDR3 loop spans 15 amino acids. Trimming removed 0 bases at V and 2 bases at J, with 9 bases between. In germline, CDR1 is SGDLS, CDR2 YYNGEE. CDR3 residues: CASSVEPTAYNEQFF. CDR3 DNA: TGTGCCAGCAGCGTAGAGCCGACCGCCTACAATGAGCAGTTCTTC.

Many counts were recorded for this clonotype. Relative to the germline gene, one junction end is altered; a read error may explain this. The V call is TRBV5-1, the J call TRBJ2-1; TRBD2 matches 9 bases. This CDR3 comprises 15 residues. Germline CDR1 SGHRS, CDR2 YFSETQ. The CDR3 DNA reads as TGCGCTAGCAGCTTGGTGACTAGCGGCTACAATGAGCAGTTCTTC. Its protein is CASSLVTSGYNEQFF.

This clonotype came up many times. The gene calls are TRBV11-2 and TRBJ2-7; TRBD2 matches at 10 bases. This CDR3 has 18 amino acids. Germline lookup yields CDR1 SGHAT and CDR2 FQNNGV. J was trimmed by 1 base and V by 1 base; bases with no gene match: 10. The CDR3 DNA sequence: TGTGCCAGCAGCTTAGTTCCTAGCGGGGGCACCGGATCCTACGAGCAGTACTTC. As protein: CASSLVPSGGTGSYEQYF. Full variable domain (remainder filled in from reference TRBV11-2 and TRBJ2-7): EAGVAQSPRYKIIEKRQSVAFWCNPISGHATLYWYQQILGQGPKLLIQFQNNGVVDDSQLPKDRFSAERLKGVDSTLKIQPAKLEDSAVYLCASSLVPSGGTGSYEQYFGPGTRLTVT.

In its sample, this clonotype was seen many times. The gene calls are TRBV5-1 and TRBJ2-5; 10 bases map to TRBD1. After removal of 3 bases from V and 3 bases from J, the junction contained 2 bases not matched to a gene. Germline V gene data show CDR1 as SGHRS and CDR2 as YFSETQ. This CDR3 is built from 14 residues. The CDR3 bases are TGCGCCAGCAGCTCGGGACAGGGGAAAGAGACCCAGTACTTC. Its protein is CASSSGQGKETQYF.

This clonotype has a count of ten or more. This chain uses TRBV27 with TRBJ1-5, with D unclear. The V gene lost 3 bases and the J gene lost 2 bases, with 5 bases spanning the gap. This CDR3 has 13 amino acids. Germline assignment: CDR1 MNHEY and CDR2 SMNVEV (reference sequence). CDR3 sequence: CASSFQGNQPQHF. The CDR3 DNA reads TGTGCCAGCAGTTTCCAGGGCAATCAGCCCCAGCATTTT.

At least ten counts were recorded for this clonotype. V and J are TRBV28 and TRBJ2-7; D unresolved. CDR1 MDHEN and CDR2 SYDVKM come from the germline V gene. The CDR3 extends over 14 amino acids. V was trimmed by 6 bases and J by 0 bases, leaving 12 bases between them. CDR3 in amino acids: CASRAAPLSYEQYF. The CDR3 DNA sequence: TGTGCCAGCAGGGCAGCTCCCCTCTCCTACGAGCAGTACTTC.

This clonotype was counted ten times or more. The chain carries TRBV6-1 and TRBJ1-1, with D unclear. The V end was cut by 6 bases, the J end by 3 bases, with 11 bases between. This CDR3 has 13 residues. Germline V gives CDR1 MNHNS, CDR2 SASEGT. The CDR3 reads CASSLRWDTEAFF. CDR3 nucleotide sequence: TGTGCCAGCAGCCTACGGTGGGACACTGAAGCTTTCTTT.

This clonotype was picked up many times. V gene TRBV5-1 combines with J gene TRBJ1-1, with 8 bases that match TRBD1. Looked up from germline, CDR1 is SGHRS and CDR2 is YFSETQ. CDR3 length: 14 residues. The V gene end was trimmed by 3 bases and the J gene end by 1 base; junction bases not matched to a gene: 2. The DNA for the CDR3 is TGCGCCAGCAGCTCAGGACAGGGGAACACTGAAGCTTTCTTT. It is translated as CASSSGQGNTEAFF.

This clonotype has at least ten counts. The gene calls are TRBV29-1 and TRBJ2-2; D may be TRBD1 (7 bases). Trimming left V 7 bases short and J 5 bases short, with 17 bases between. This CDR3 has 14 amino acids. CDR1 and CDR2 from the germline V gene are SQVTM and ANQGSEA. The CDR3 spells CSAGGTAPTGELFF. CDR3 sequence (DNA): TGCAGCGCCGGAGGGACAGCCCCTACCGGGGAGCTGTTTTTT.

This clonotype was observed at least ten times. This sequence joins TRBV29-1 and TRBJ1-1, with D hard to call. Looked up from germline, CDR1 is SQVTM and CDR2 is ANQGSEA. V lost 7 bases and J 0 bases, leaving 9 bases between the germline ends. The CDR3 consists of 12 residues. The CDR3 spells CSAAPVNTEAFF. CDR3 nucleotide sequence: TGCAGCGCTGCCCCGGTGAACACTGAAGCTTTCTTT.

This clonotype was seen at least ten times. The chain combines TRBV20-1 with TRBJ2-1; 7 bases fit TRBD2. Germline CDR1 is DFQATT and CDR2 is SNEGSKA (reference sequence). V shed 7 bases and J 9 bases; nucleotides not matched to a gene: 15. CDR3 length: 14 amino acids. The CDR3 sequence is CSGNRDYLSGEQFF. For the CDR3, the DNA is TGCAGTGGAAACCGGGACTACCTCTCCGGTGAGCAGTTCTTC.

Ten or more counts support this clonotype. J is TRBJ2-7 and V is TRBV20-1; either TRBD1 or TRBD2 may fit D (5 bases each). The germline V and J ends were trimmed by 0 bases and 2 bases, with 8 bases remaining between them. The CDR3 length is 13 residues. Germline lookup yields CDR1 DFQATT and CDR2 SNEGSKA (reference sequence). CDR3 sequence reads: CSARERGAYEQYF. Here the CDR3 DNA reads TGCAGTGCTAGAGAGAGGGGCGCCTACGAGCAGTACTTC.

This clonotype was seen repeatedly, ten times or more. The chain combines TRBV28 with TRBJ1-1; 8 bases agree with TRBD1. Germline trimming cut 3 bases from V and 4 bases from J; bases unmatched to any gene: 7. The germline V gene has CDR1 MDHEN and CDR2 SYDVKM. The CDR3 has 15 residues. CDR3: CASSLSTGGGTEAFF. DNA of the CDR3: TGTGCCAGCAGTTTGTCCACAGGGGGAGGCACTGAAGCTTTCTTT.

This clonotype has a count of ten or more. The V and J genes are TRBV6-5 and TRBJ1-3; D is perhaps TRBD1 (6 bases). The germline V gene has CDR1 MNHEY and CDR2 SVGAGI. This CDR3 comprises 16 residues. V lost 2 bases and J lost 7, with 18 bases in between. The CDR3 nucleotides read TGTGCCAGCAGTTACGGGGATTCGGGGGCTATGAACACCATATATTTT. The encoded protein is CASSYGDSGAMNTIYF.

For this clonotype: Its ends do not fully match the called genes, so a read error is possible. The chain is built from TRBV9 and TRBJ2-2, with D perhaps matching TRBD1 (6 bases). The CDR3 extends over 15 amino acids. Germline CDR1 and CDR2: SGDLS and YYNGEE. The CDR3 here is CASSVVGADTAELFF. In DNA form, the CDR3 reads TGTGCCAGCAGCGTAGTGGGGGCGGACACCGCGGAGCTGTTTTTT. Complete variable domain (other parts from reference TRBV9 and TRBJ2-2): DSGVTQTPKHLITATGQRVTLRCSPRSGDLSVYWYQQSLDQGLQFLIQYYNGEERAKGNILERFSAQQFPDLHSELNLSSLELGDSALYFCASSVVGADTAELFFGEGSRLTVL.

The rearrangement links TRBV12-3 or TRBV12-4 to TRBJ1-1; TRBD1 aligns across 7 bases. V shed 5 bases, J shed 1 base, and the junction held 7 bases outside the gene matches. The CDR3 covers 15 residues. CDR3 protein: CASSLPGTENTEAFF. As DNA, the CDR3 is TGTGCCAGCAGTCTCCCCGGGACAGAGAACACTGAAGCTTTCTTT.

This clonotype was found many times. The V call is TRBV20-1, the J call TRBJ1-4; no reliable D call. CDR1 is DFQATT and CDR2 is SNEGSKA in the germline V gene (reference sequence). This CDR3 has 16 residues. Trimming took off 6 bases at V and 7 bases at J, with 24 bases between the two ends. The CDR3 loop reads CSAPGEFAFRGEKLFF. The CDR3 nucleotides read TGCAGTGCCCCGGGTGAATTTGCGTTCCGTGGTGAAAAACTGTTTTTT.

The table lists this clonotype with many counts. The genes are TRBV7-8 and TRBJ1-1; D is undetermined. Trimming shortened V by 1 base and J by 2 bases, and 8 bases separated the two germline ends. CDR3 length equals 14 residues. CDR1 SGHVS and CDR2 FQNEAQ come from the germline V gene. Written as DNA, the CDR3 is TGTGCCAGCAGCTTAGATGCGGATAACACTGAAGCTTTCTTT. Its protein is CASSLDADNTEAFF.

Many counts were recorded for this clonotype. The J gene is TRBJ2-7, the V gene TRBV20-1; 8 nucleotides agree with TRBD2. The germline V gene encodes CDR1 DFQATT and CDR2 SNEGSKA (reference sequence). This CDR3 spans 14 amino acids. J lost 5 bases, V lost 5 bases, and 11 bases had no gene match. The CDR3 region has the DNA TGCAGTGCTCCCCTCGGGGGGGTTAGGAACGAGCAGTACTTC. It specifies CSAPLGGVRNEQYF.

There are many counts of this clonotype. The CDR3 spells CASSLGTRNQPQHF. CDR3 DNA sequence: TGTGCCAGCAGCTTGGGGACTCGCAATCAGCCCCAGCATTTT. This rearrangement joins TRBV5-5 to TRBJ1-5; D is uncertain. There are 14 residues in the CDR3. Trimming cost V 0 bases and J 2 bases, with 6 bases left between them. Per germline, CDR1 SGHKS and CDR2 YYEKEE (reference sequence).